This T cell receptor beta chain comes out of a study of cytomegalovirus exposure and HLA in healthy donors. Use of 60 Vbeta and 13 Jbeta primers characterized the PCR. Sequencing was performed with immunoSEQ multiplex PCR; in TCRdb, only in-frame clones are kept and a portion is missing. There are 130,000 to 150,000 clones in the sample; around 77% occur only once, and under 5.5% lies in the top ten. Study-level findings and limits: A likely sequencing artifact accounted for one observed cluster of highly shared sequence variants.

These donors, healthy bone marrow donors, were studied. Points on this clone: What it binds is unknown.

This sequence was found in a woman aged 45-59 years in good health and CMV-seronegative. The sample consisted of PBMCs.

CDR3 coding DNA: TGTGCCAGCAGCTCACGGACTAGTGGGTTTCGAGAGACCCAGTACTTC. Its protein product is CASSSRTSGFRETQYF. The genes are TRBV11-3 and TRBJ2-5, with TRBD2 matching over 7 bases. The CDR3 loop spans 16 amino acids. Germline assignment: CDR1 SGHNT and CDR2 YENEEA. J lost 4 bases, V lost 4 bases, and 12 bases had no gene match.